A selection of T cell receptor beta chains follows, all from one sample in a study of shared clonotypes between healthy human individuals. TCRdb keeps only in-frame clones here, not all; method: immunoSEQ multiplex PCR. The sample records nearly 2 million clones, about 94% being singletons. The specimen was naive CD8+ T cells sorted from blood. These receptors were obtained from a man between 18 and 29 years old in good health. Both conserved end residues are part of each CDR3. A D gene is named only where the DNA matches it firmly. Part of the rows lack a size; the others show once, few, many or a class for expanded clones.

v_gene: TRBV11-2; d_gene: TRBD1; j_gene: TRBJ2-7; abundance: NA; CDR3aa: CASSLAPGDRGRRYF; CDR3nt: TGTGCCAGCAGCTTAGCCCCCGGGGACAGAGGACGTCGGTACTTC
v_gene: TRBV27; d_gene: NA; j_gene: TRBJ1-2; abundance: NA; CDR3aa: CASSLLGQGDFYGYTF; CDR3nt: TGTGCCAGCAGTTTATTGGGACAAGGGGATTTTTATGGCTACACCTTC
v_gene: TRBV27; d_gene: NA; j_gene: TRBJ1-2; abundance: NA; CDR3aa: CASSSRGNYGYTF; CDR3nt: TGTGCCAGCTCCTCCCGGGGGAACTATGGCTACACCTTC
v_gene: TRBV11-2; d_gene: TRBD1; j_gene: TRBJ1-5; abundance: NA; CDR3aa: CASSAGTGGDQPQHF; CDR3nt: TGTGCCAGCAGCGCCGGGACAGGGGGAGATCAGCCCCAGCATTTT
v_gene: TRBV10-2; d_gene: TRBD1; j_gene: TRBJ1-2; abundance: NA; CDR3aa: CASMGQNYGYTF; CDR3nt: TGCGCCAGCATGGGACAGAACTATGGCTACACCTTC
v_gene: TRBV10-3; d_gene: NA; j_gene: TRBJ1-2; abundance: NA; CDR3aa: CAISEGAVGYGYTF; CDR3nt: TGTGCCATCAGTGAAGGGGCGGTGGGCTATGGCTACACCTTC
v_gene: TRBV4-3; d_gene: TRBD2; j_gene: TRBJ2-2; abundance: NA; CDR3aa: CASSQARLAGFRFGELFF; CDR3nt: TGCGCCAGCAGCCAAGCGAGACTAGCGGGATTCCGGTTCGGGGAGCTGTTTTTT
v_gene: TRBV19; d_gene: NA; j_gene: TRBJ2-3; abundance: NA; CDR3aa: CASSIFSTDTQYF; CDR3nt: TGTGCCAGTAGTATTTTTAGCACAGATACGCAGTATTTT
v_gene: TRBV4-1; d_gene: NA; j_gene: TRBJ2-7; abundance: NA; CDR3aa: CASSLRASYEQYF; CDR3nt: TGCGCCAGCAGCCTCAGGGCTTCCTACGAGCAGTACTTC
v_gene: TRBV10-2; d_gene: TRBD1; j_gene: TRBJ1-1; abundance: NA; CDR3aa: CASSEGDRGTIEAFF; CDR3nt: TGCGCCAGCAGTGAGGGGGACAGGGGGACCATTGAAGCTTTCTTT
v_gene: TRBV30; d_gene: NA; j_gene: TRBJ1-1; abundance: NA; CDR3aa: CAWSHGPNTEAFF; CDR3nt: TGTGCCTGGAGCCACGGACCCAACACTGAAGCTTTCTTT
v_gene: TRBV27; d_gene: NA; j_gene: TRBJ1-5; abundance: NA; CDR3aa: CASSSSDPVKSNQPQHF; CDR3nt: TGTGCCAGCAGCTCCTCCGACCCGGTCAAAAGCAATCAGCCCCAGCATTTT
v_gene: TRBV5-6; d_gene: NA; j_gene: TRBJ2-5; abundance: NA; CDR3aa: CASSSWAKIQETQYF; CDR3nt: TGTGCCAGCAGCTCCTGGGCTAAAATCCAAGAGACCCAGTACTTC
v_gene: TRBV4-1; d_gene: TRBD1; j_gene: TRBJ2-7; abundance: NA; CDR3aa: CASSQAWDRGHYEQYF; CDR3nt: TGCGCCAGCAGCCAAGCCTGGGACAGGGGTCACTACGAGCAGTACTTC
v_gene: TRBV11-2; d_gene: TRBD2; j_gene: TRBJ2-4; abundance: NA; CDR3aa: CASSYLAGDDIQYF; CDR3nt: TGTGCCAGCAGCTATCTAGCGGGAGATGACATTCAGTACTTC
v_gene: TRBV7-6; d_gene: TRBD1; j_gene: TRBJ2-5; abundance: NA; CDR3aa: CASSWDREVQETQYF; CDR3nt: TGTGCCAGCAGCTGGGACAGGGAAGTCCAAGAGACCCAGTACTTC
v_gene: TRBV4-3; d_gene: NA; j_gene: TRBJ2-3; abundance: NA; CDR3aa: CASSQAYREDTQYF; CDR3nt: TGCGCCAGCAGCCAAGCGTACAGGGAAGATACGCAGTATTTT
v_gene: TRBV27; d_gene: NA; j_gene: TRBJ2-3; abundance: NA; CDR3aa: CASSFGSSRLLYF; CDR3nt: TGTGCCAGCAGTTTTGGTTCCTCCAGGTTACTGTATTTT
v_gene: TRBV4-3; d_gene: NA; j_gene: TRBJ2-7; abundance: NA; CDR3aa: CASSQRWRGDYEQYF; CDR3nt: TGCGCCAGCAGCCAAAGGTGGAGGGGCGACTACGAGCAGTACTTC
v_gene: TRBV2; d_gene: NA; j_gene: TRBJ2-7; abundance: NA; CDR3aa: CASSVQGRDEQYF; CDR3nt: TGTGCCAGCAGTGTACAGGGACGCGACGAGCAGTACTTC
v_gene: TRBV9; d_gene: TRBD1; j_gene: TRBJ1-1; abundance: NA; CDR3aa: CASSDPGQGAWTEAFF; CDR3nt: TGTGCCAGCAGCGATCCGGGACAGGGGGCCTGGACTGAAGCTTTCTTT
v_gene: TRBV6-1; d_gene: NA; j_gene: TRBJ2-2; abundance: NA; CDR3aa: CASKRMTGELFF; CDR3nt: TGTGCCAGCAAGCGCATGACCGGGGAGCTGTTTTTT
v_gene: TRBV11-2; d_gene: NA; j_gene: TRBJ2-1; abundance: NA; CDR3aa: CASSSTGYNEQFF; CDR3nt: TGTGCCAGCAGCTCAACAGGATACAATGAGCAGTTCTTC
v_gene: TRBV6-5; d_gene: TRBD1; j_gene: TRBJ1-1; abundance: NA; CDR3aa: CASSSTGGEVEAFF; CDR3nt: TGTGCCAGCAGTTCGACAGGGGGCGAAGTTGAAGCTTTCTTT
v_gene: TRBV6-5; d_gene: TRBD1; j_gene: TRBJ1-2; abundance: few; CDR3aa: CASRYRGSYGYTF; CDR3nt: TGTGCCAGCAGATACAGGGGTTCCTATGGCTACACCTTC
v_gene: TRBV28; d_gene: TRBD1; j_gene: TRBJ1-1; abundance: NA; CDR3aa: CASSYLLQGGRTEAFF; CDR3nt: TGTGCCAGCAGTTACCTACTACAGGGGGGAAGGACTGAAGCTTTCTTT
v_gene: TRBV9; d_gene: TRBD1; j_gene: TRBJ2-1; abundance: NA; CDR3aa: CASSAGTGASSYNEQFF; CDR3nt: TGTGCCAGCAGCGCCGGGACAGGGGCGAGCTCCTACAATGAGCAGTTCTTC
v_gene: TRBV6-5; d_gene: NA; j_gene: TRBJ2-1; abundance: NA; CDR3aa: CASSYSLTPDEQFF; CDR3nt: TGTGCCAGCAGTTACTCCCTGACCCCTGATGAGCAGTTCTTC
v_gene: TRBV7-3; d_gene: TRBD1; j_gene: TRBJ2-7; abundance: NA; CDR3aa: CASSPFPGQGYEQYF; CDR3nt: TGTGCCAGCAGCCCATTTCCGGGACAGGGATACGAGCAGTACTTC
v_gene: TRBV6-5; d_gene: TRBD1; j_gene: TRBJ2-1; abundance: NA; CDR3aa: CATRDRVYNEQFF; CDR3nt: TGTGCCACCAGGGACAGGGTTTACAATGAGCAGTTCTTC
v_gene: TRBV11-2; d_gene: NA; j_gene: TRBJ1-2; abundance: NA; CDR3aa: CASSQEGGGFNYGYTF; CDR3nt: TGTGCCAGCAGCCAAGAGGGGGGCGGATTTAACTATGGCTACACCTTC
v_gene: TRBV30; d_gene: NA; j_gene: TRBJ2-1; abundance: NA; CDR3aa: CAWRVYNEQFF; CDR3nt: TGTGCCTGGAGGGTTTACAATGAGCAGTTCTTC
v_gene: TRBV2; d_gene: NA; j_gene: TRBJ2-4; abundance: NA; CDR3aa: CASVGLAKNIQYF; CDR3nt: TGTGCCAGCGTGGGGTTAGCCAAAAACATTCAGTACTTC
v_gene: TRBV9; d_gene: NA; j_gene: TRBJ2-7; abundance: NA; CDR3aa: CASSVDGSYEQYF; CDR3nt: TGTGCCAGCAGCGTGGACGGGTCCTACGAGCAGTACTTC
v_gene: TRBV28; d_gene: NA; j_gene: TRBJ2-2; abundance: NA; CDR3aa: CASTPDYFNSGELFF; CDR3nt: TGTGCCAGCACCCCGGACTATTTTAATTCCGGGGAGCTGTTTTTT
v_gene: TRBV4-1; d_gene: TRBD2; j_gene: TRBJ2-2; abundance: NA; CDR3aa: CASSQRGGLAANTGELFF; CDR3nt: TGCGCCAGCAGCCAACGTGGGGGACTAGCGGCGAACACCGGGGAGCTGTTTTTT
v_gene: TRBV11-3; d_gene: TRBD1; j_gene: TRBJ1-4; abundance: NA; CDR3aa: CASSLVGQGYEKLFF; CDR3nt: TGTGCCAGCAGCTTAGTAGGACAGGGTTATGAAAAACTGTTTTTT
v_gene: TRBV28; d_gene: NA; j_gene: TRBJ1-1; abundance: NA; CDR3aa: CASSPPRGLGEAFF; CDR3nt: TGTGCCAGCAGTCCCCCAAGGGGCTTGGGCGAAGCTTTCTTT
v_gene: TRBV4-1; d_gene: NA; j_gene: TRBJ2-3; abundance: NA; CDR3aa: CASSQEGNGGPDLYTQYF; CDR3nt: TGCGCCAGCAGCCAAGAAGGGAACGGGGGGCCAGATTTGTATACGCAGTATTTT
v_gene: TRBV28; d_gene: NA; j_gene: TRBJ2-7; abundance: NA; CDR3aa: CASSQRGRDPYEQYF; CDR3nt: TGTGCCAGCAGTCAAAGGGGGAGGGATCCCTACGAGCAGTACTTC
v_gene: TRBV2; d_gene: NA; j_gene: TRBJ2-3; abundance: NA; CDR3aa: CASSQALAGTDTQYF; CDR3nt: TGTGCCAGCAGCCAGGCGTTAGCGGGCACAGATACGCAGTATTTT
v_gene: TRBV5-1; d_gene: TRBD2; j_gene: TRBJ2-1; abundance: NA; CDR3aa: CASSFTGTSGDNEQFF; CDR3nt: TGCGCCAGCAGCTTTACCGGGACTAGCGGGGACAATGAGCAGTTCTTC
v_gene: TRBV4-1; d_gene: TRBD1; j_gene: TRBJ1-2; abundance: once; CDR3aa: CASSQGGTVVPYGYTF; CDR3nt: TGCGCCAGCAGCCAGGGTGGGACAGTGGTGCCCTATGGCTACACCTTC
v_gene: TRBV7-9; d_gene: NA; j_gene: TRBJ2-2; abundance: once; CDR3aa: CASSPTGGRDTGELFF; CDR3nt: TGTGCCAGCAGCCCAACCGGGGGCCGGGACACCGGGGAGCTGTTTTTT
v_gene: TRBV7-9; d_gene: NA; j_gene: TRBJ1-1; abundance: NA; CDR3aa: CASSLESAHEAFF; CDR3nt: TGTGCCAGCAGCTTAGAGTCAGCCCATGAAGCTTTCTTT
v_gene: TRBV28; d_gene: TRBD2; j_gene: TRBJ2-1; abundance: NA; CDR3aa: CASSLLAGAGEQFF; CDR3nt: TGTGCCAGCAGTTTACTAGCGGGGGCAGGTGAGCAGTTCTTC
v_gene: TRBV5-1; d_gene: NA; j_gene: TRBJ1-1; abundance: NA; CDR3aa: CASSETVMNTEAFF; CDR3nt: TGCGCCAGCAGCGAGACAGTCATGAACACTGAAGCTTTCTTT
v_gene: TRBV5-1; d_gene: TRBD2; j_gene: TRBJ2-5; abundance: NA; CDR3aa: CASGHWTSGPKETQYF; CDR3nt: TGCGCCAGCGGCCACTGGACTAGCGGGCCGAAGGAGACCCAGTACTTC
v_gene: TRBV5-6; d_gene: TRBD1; j_gene: TRBJ2-3; abundance: NA; CDR3aa: CASSTPGQDFTQYF; CDR3nt: TGTGCCAGCAGCACACCGGGACAGGACTTTACGCAGTATTTT
v_gene: TRBV4-3; d_gene: NA; j_gene: TRBJ2-2; abundance: NA; CDR3aa: CASSQDPGGAGELFF; CDR3nt: TGCGCCAGCAGCCAAGACCCGGGGGGCGCCGGGGAGCTGTTTTTT
v_gene: TRBV6-5; d_gene: TRBD2; j_gene: TRBJ2-7; abundance: NA; CDR3aa: CASSDPTSGGHEQYF; CDR3nt: TGTGCCAGCAGCGACCCGACTAGCGGGGGACACGAGCAGTACTTC
v_gene: TRBV6-5; d_gene: NA; j_gene: TRBJ2-7; abundance: NA; CDR3aa: CASSPGNPYEQYF; CDR3nt: TGTGCCAGCAGTCCGGGGAACCCCTACGAGCAGTACTTC
v_gene: TRBV5-1; d_gene: TRBD1; j_gene: TRBJ1-4; abundance: NA; CDR3aa: CASSSWTGGNEKLFF; CDR3nt: TGCGCCAGCAGCTCCTGGACAGGGGGTAATGAAAAACTGTTTTTT